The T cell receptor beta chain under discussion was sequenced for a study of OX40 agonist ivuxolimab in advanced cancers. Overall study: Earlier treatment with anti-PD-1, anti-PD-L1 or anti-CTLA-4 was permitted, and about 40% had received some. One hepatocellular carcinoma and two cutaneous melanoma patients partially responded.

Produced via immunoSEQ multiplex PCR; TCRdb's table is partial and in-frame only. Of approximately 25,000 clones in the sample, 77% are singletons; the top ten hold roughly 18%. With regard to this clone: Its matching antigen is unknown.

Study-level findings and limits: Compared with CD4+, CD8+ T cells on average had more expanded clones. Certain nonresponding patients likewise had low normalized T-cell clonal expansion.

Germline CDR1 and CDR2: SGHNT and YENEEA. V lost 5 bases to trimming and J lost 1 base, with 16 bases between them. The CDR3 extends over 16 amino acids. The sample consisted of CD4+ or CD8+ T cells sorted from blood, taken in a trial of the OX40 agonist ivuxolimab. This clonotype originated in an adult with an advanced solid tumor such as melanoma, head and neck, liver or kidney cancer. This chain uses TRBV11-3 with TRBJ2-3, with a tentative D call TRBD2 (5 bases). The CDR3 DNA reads TGTGCCAGCAGCCCTGGGAGCGGCGGAGGCACAGATACGCAGTATTTT. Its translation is CASSPGSGGGTDTQYF.